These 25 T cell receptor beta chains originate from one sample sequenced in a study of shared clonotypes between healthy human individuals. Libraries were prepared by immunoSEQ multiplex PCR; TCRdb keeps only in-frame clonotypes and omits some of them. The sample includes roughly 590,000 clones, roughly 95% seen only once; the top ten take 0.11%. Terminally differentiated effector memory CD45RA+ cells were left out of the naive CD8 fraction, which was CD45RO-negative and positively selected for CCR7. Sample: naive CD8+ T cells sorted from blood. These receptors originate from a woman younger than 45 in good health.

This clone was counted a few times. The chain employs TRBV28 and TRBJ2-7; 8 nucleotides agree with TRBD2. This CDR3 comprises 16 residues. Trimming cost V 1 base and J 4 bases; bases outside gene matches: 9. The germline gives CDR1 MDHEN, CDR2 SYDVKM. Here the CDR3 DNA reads TGTGCCAGCAGTTTATCCCCCCGGGAGGGCCTATACGAGCAGTACTTC. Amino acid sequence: CASSLSPREGLYEQYF.

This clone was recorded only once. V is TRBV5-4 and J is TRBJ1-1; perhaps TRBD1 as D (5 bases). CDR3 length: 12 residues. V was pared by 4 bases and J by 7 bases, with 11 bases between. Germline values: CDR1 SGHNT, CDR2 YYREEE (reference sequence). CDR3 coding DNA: TGTGCCAGCAGCGGGGACGGTGGTGAAGCTTTCTTT. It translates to CASSGDGGEAFF.

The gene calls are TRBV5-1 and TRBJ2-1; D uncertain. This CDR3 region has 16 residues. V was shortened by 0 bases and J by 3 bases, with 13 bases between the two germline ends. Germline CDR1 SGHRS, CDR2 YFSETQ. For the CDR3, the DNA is TGCGCCAGCAGCTTGGCCGAAGGGATAGACTACAATGAGCAGTTCTTC. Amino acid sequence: CASSLAEGIDYNEQFF.

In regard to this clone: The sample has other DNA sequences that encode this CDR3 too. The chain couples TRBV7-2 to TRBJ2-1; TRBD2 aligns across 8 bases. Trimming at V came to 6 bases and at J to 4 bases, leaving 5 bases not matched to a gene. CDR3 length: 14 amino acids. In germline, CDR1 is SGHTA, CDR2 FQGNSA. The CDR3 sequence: CASSHSGAYNEQFF. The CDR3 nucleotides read TGTGCCAGCAGTCATAGCGGGGCATACAATGAGCAGTTCTTC.

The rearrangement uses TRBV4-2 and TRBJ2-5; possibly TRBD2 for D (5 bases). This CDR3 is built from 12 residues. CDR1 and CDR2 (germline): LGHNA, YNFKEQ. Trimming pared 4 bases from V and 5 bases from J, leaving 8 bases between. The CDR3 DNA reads TGTGCCAGCAGCCTAACGGGGGAGACCCAGTACTTC. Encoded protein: CASSLTGETQYF.

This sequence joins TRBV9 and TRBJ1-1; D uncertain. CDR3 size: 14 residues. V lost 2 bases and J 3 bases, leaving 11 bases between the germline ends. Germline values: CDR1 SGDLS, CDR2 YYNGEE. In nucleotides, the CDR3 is TGTGCCAGCAGCGTTGTTGAGGGATACACTGAAGCTTTCTTT. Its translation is CASSVVEGYTEAFF.

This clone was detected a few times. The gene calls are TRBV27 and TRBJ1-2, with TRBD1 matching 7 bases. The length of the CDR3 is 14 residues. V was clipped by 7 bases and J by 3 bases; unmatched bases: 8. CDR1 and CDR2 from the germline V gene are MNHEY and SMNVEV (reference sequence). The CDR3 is CASKGGGGHYGYTF. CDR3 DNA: TGTGCCAGCAAGGGGGGAGGGGGCCACTATGGCTACACCTTC.

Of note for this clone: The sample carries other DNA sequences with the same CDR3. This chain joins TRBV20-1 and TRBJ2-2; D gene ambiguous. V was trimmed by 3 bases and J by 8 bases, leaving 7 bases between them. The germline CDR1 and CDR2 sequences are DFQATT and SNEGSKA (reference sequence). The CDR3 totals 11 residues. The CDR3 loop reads CSARTTGELFF. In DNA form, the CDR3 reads TGCAGTGCTAGGACCACGGGGGAGCTGTTTTTT.

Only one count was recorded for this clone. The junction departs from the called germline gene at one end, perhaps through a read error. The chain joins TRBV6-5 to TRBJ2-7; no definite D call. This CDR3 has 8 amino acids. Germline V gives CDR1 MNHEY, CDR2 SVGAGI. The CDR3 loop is CATYEQYF. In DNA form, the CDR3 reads TGCGCTACCTACGAGCAGTACTTC.

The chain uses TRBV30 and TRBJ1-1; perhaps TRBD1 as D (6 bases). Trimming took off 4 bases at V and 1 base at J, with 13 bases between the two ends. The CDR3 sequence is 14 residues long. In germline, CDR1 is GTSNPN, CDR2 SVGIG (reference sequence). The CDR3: CAWTGGSANTEAFF. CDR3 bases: TGTGCCTGGACGGGGGGCAGTGCGAACACTGAAGCTTTCTTT.

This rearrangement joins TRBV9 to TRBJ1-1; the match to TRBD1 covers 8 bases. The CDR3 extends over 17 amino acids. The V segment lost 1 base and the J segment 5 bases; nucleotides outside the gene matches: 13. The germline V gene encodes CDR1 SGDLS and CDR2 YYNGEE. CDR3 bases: TGTGCCAGCAGCGTATCAGACAGGGGTATGGTAGTGACTGAAGCTTTCTTT. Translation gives CASSVSDRGMVVTEAFF.

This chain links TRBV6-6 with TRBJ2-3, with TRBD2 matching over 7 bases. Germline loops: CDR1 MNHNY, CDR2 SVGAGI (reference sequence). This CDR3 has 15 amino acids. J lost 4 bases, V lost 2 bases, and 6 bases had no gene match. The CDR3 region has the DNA TGTGCCAGCAGTTACGGTTGGGGGGGGGCAGATACGCAGTATTTT. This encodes CASSYGWGGADTQYF.

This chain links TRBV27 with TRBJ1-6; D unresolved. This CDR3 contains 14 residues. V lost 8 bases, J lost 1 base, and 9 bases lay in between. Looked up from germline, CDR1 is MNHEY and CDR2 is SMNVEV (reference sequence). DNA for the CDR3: TGTGCCAGCGGATTACAGTCCTATAATTCACCCCTCCACTTT. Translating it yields CASGLQSYNSPLHF.

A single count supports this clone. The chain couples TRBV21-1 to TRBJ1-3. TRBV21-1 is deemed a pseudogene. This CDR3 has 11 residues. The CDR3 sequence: CASSGGNTIYF. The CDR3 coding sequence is TGTGCCAGCTCGGGAGGAAACACCATATATTTT.

The CDR3 nucleotides read TGTGCCAGCAGGACCCCTGTAGCGGGGAACTATGGCTACACCTTC. It is translated as CASRTPVAGNYGYTF. V gene TRBV28 combines with J gene TRBJ1-2, with D hard to call. With 6 bases removed from V and 2 bases from J, the gap between germline ends came to 16 bases. This CDR3 comprises 15 residues. The germline V gene has CDR1 MDHEN and CDR2 SYDVKM.

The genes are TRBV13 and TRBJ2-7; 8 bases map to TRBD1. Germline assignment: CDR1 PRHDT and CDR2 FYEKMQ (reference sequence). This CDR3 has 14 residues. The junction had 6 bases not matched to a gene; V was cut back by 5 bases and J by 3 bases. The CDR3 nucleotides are TGTGCCAGCAGCACAAGACAGGGGAGCTACGAGCAGTACTTC. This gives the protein CASSTRQGSYEQYF.

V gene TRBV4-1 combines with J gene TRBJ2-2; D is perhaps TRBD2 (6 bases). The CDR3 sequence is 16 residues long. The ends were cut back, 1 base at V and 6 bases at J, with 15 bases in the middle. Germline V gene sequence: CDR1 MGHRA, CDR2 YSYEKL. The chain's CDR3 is CASSQVGGFYAGELFF. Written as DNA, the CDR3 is TGCGCCAGCAGCCAAGTTGGGGGGTTTTATGCCGGGGAGCTGTTTTTT.

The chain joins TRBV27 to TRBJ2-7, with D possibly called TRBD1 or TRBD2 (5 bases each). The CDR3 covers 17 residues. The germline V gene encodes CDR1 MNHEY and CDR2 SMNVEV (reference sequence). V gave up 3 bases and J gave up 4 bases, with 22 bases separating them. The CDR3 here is CASSFSQGRGLVYEQYF. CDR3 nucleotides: TGTGCCAGCAGTTTTAGCCAGGGTCGGGGCCTTGTATACGAGCAGTACTTC.

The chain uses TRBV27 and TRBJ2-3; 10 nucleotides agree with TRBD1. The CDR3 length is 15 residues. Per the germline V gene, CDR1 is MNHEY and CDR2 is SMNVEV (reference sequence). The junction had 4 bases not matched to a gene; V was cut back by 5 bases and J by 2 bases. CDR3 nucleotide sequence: TGTGCCAGCAGTCAGGACAGGGGGTACACAGATACGCAGTATTTT. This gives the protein CASSQDRGYTDTQYF.

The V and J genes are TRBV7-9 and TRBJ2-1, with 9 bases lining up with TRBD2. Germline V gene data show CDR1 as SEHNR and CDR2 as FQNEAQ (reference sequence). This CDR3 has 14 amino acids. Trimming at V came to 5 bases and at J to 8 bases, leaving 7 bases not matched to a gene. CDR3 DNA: TGTGCCAGCAGCGAGGGGCTAGCGGGGTATGAGCAGTTCTTC. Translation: CASSEGLAGYEQFF.

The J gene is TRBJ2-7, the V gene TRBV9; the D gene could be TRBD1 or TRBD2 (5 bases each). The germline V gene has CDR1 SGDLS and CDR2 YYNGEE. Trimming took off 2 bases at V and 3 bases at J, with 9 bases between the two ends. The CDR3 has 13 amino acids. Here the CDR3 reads CASSVWDGYEQYF. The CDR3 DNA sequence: TGTGCCAGCAGCGTTTGGGACGGCTACGAGCAGTACTTC.

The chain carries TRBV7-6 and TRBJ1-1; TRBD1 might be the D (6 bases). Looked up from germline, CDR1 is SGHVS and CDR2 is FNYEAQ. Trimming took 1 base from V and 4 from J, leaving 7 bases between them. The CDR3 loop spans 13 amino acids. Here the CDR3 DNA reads TGTGCCAGCAGCTTAGACAGGGCCACTGAAGCTTTCTTT. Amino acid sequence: CASSLDRATEAFF.

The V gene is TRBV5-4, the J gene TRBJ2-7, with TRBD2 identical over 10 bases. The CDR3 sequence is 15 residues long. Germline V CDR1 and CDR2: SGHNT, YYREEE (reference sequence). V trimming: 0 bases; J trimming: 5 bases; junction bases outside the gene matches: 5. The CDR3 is CASSLDAAGGNEQYF. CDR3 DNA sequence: TGTGCCAGCAGCTTGGACGCAGCGGGAGGGAACGAGCAGTACTTC. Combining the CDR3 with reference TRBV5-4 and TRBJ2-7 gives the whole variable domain ETGVTQSPTHLIKTRGQQVTLRCSSQSGHNTVSWYQQALGQGPQFIFQYYREEENGRGNFPPRFSGLQFPNYSSELNVNALELDDSALYLCASSLDAAGGNEQYFGPGTRLTVT.

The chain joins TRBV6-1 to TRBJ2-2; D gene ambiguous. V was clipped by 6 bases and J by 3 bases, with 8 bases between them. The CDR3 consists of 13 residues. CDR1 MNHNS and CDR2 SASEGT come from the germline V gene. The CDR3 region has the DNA TGTGCCAGCAGGGAACCGTACACCGGGGAGCTGTTTTTT. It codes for CASREPYTGELFF.

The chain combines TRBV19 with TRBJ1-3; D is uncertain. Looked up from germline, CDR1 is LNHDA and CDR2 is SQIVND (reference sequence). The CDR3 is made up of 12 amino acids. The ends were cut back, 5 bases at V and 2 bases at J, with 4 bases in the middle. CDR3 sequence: CASSVPGNTIYF. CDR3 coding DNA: TGTGCCAGTAGTGTTCCTGGAAACACCATATATTTT.